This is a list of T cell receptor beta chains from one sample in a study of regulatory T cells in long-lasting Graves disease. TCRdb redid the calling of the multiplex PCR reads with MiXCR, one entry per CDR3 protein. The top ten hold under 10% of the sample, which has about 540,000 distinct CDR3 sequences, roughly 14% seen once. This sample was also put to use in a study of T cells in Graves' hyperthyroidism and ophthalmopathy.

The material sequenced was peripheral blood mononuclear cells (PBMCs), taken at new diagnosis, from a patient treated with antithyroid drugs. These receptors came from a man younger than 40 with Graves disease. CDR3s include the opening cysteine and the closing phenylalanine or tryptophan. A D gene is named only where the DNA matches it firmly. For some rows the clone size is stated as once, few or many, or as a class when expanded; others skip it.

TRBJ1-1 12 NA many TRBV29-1 CSVEVWGTEAFF TGCAGCGTTGAGGTGTGGGGCACTGAAGCTTTCTTT
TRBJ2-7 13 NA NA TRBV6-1 CACSPGSVAEQYF TGTGCCTGCAGTCCCGGGTCGGTGGCCGAGCAGTACTTC
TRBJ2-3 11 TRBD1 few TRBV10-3 CAISGQGPQYF TGTGCCATCAGCGGACAGGGGCCGCAGTATTTT
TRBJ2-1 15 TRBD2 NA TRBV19 CASSPPGVAGDEQFF TGTGCCAGTAGTCCCCCCGGGGTAGCGGGAGATGAGCAGTTCTTC
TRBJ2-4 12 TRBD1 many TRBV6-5 CASSFSGQGQYF TGTGCCAGCAGTTTCTCGGGACAGGGGCAGTACTTC
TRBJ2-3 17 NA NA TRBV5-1 CASRGGVSGPKRDTQYF TGCGCCAGCCGGGGCGGAGTTAGCGGCCCTAAACGGGATACGCAGTATTTT
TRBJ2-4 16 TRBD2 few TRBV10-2 CASSHFGTSGRDIQYF TGCGCCAGCAGTCACTTCGGGACTAGCGGGAGGGACATTCAGTACTTC
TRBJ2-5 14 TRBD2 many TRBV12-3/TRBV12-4 CASSLRRGGETQYF TGTGCCAGCAGTTTGAGGAGGGGAGGGGAGACCCAGTACTTC
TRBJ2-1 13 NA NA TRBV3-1 CASSQDEYNEQFF TGTGCCAGCAGCCAAGACGAGTACAATGAGCAGTTCTTC
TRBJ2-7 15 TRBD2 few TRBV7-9 CASSGGSGRAYEQYF TGTGCCAGCAGCGGGGGTAGCGGGAGGGCCTACGAGCAGTACTTC
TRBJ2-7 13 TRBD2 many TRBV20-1 CSASLAGGLEQYF TGCAGTGCTAGTCTAGCGGGAGGTTTAGAGCAGTACTTC
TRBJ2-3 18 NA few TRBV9 CASSVGDADRRFADTQYF TGTGCCAGCAGCGTGGGAGACGCAGATAGGAGGTTCGCAGATACGCAGTATTTT
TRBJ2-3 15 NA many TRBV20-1 CSARDAVAVTDTQYF TGCAGTGCTAGAGATGCGGTAGCGGTCACAGATACGCAGTATTTT
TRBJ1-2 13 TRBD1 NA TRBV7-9 CASSPDRGDGYTF TGTGCCAGCAGCCCGGACAGGGGGGACGGCTACACCTTC
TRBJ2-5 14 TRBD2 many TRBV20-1 CSARTSGRRETQYF TGCAGTGCCCGGACTAGCGGGAGGAGAGAGACCCAGTACTTC
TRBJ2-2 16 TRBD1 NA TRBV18 CASSSTGQGASGELFF TGTGCCAGCTCATCCACCGGTCAGGGGGCGTCCGGGGAGCTGTTTTTT
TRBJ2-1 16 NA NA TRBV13 CASSLGEWSFKVEQFF TGTGCCAGCAGCTTAGGCGAATGGTCTTTTAAGGTCGAGCAGTTCTTC
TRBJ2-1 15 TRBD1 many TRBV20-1 CSAMKGQGARNEQFF TGCAGCGCCATGAAAGGACAGGGGGCGCGTAATGAGCAGTTCTTC
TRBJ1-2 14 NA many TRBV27 CASSKHRADGGYTF TGTGCCAGCAGCAAACACCGGGCCGACGGTGGCTACACCTTC
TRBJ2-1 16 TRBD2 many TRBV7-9 CASSAYRLANYNEQFF TGTGCCAGCAGCGCCTACCGACTAGCGAACTACAATGAGCAGTTCTTC